This T cell receptor (beta chain) emerged from a study of cytomegalovirus exposure and HLA in healthy donors. Background on the study: Assignment to the Caucasian-associated ancestry cluster applied to approximately 80% of the approximately 370 genotyped donors.

The CDR3 is made up of 14 amino acids. Trimming took 6 bases from V and 2 from J, leaving 14 bases between them. Germline V CDR1 and CDR2: SQVTM, ANQGSEA. Concerning this clone: The antigen remains unidentified.

The PCR had 60 Vbeta and 13 Jbeta primers. Sequencing was performed with immunoSEQ multiplex PCR; in TCRdb, only in-frame clones are kept and a portion is missing. The sample carries 45,000 to 65,000 clones, about two thirds recorded once. The study's findings and limits: Being productive about 87% or about 30% of the time was typical of most TCR beta V segments in an earlier analysis. A later analysis showed that HLA-associated TCR beta chains had undergone more clonal expansion than equally common others. A later analysis found TCR association rates differed by HLA locus, highest for DRB1 and lowest for HLA-C.

This sequence joins TRBV29-1 and TRBJ1-5; D is undetermined. This TCR came from a woman in her forties or fifties in good health and CMV-seropositive. The specimen was PBMCs. In nucleotides, the CDR3 is TGCAGCGTAGGCGTCGGCGGGGGCAATCAGCCCCAGCATTTT. Its protein product is CSVGVGGGNQPQHF.